What follows are 2 T cell receptor beta chains derived from one specimen sequenced in a study of blood T cell repertoires in COVID-19. Method: immunoSEQ multiplex PCR; TCRdb's copy keeps in-frame clones and lacks some. This sample has a few hundred thousand clones; around 85% occur once, and the top ten carry 3.5% to 4.5%. Sequenced: PBMCs or T cells enriched from blood (not recorded which). The receptors originated from a middle-aged woman with acute COVID-19.

The chain uses TRBV19 and TRBJ1-2; a weak D match, TRBD1 (6 bases). Trimming removed 1 base from V and 2 bases from J, with 14 bases in between. CDR1 and CDR2 from the germline V gene are LNHDA and SQIVND (reference sequence). The CDR3 loop spans 16 amino acids. The CDR3 sequence is CASSIVGAVRNYGYTF. The CDR3 region has the DNA TGTGCCAGTAGTATAGTGGGGGCAGTACGAAACTATGGCTACACCTTC.

This chain joins TRBV6-5 and TRBJ2-3; 11 bases fit TRBD2. V lost 5 bases, J lost 3 bases, and 4 bases stayed unmatched. The length of the CDR3 is 15 residues. Germline lookup yields CDR1 MNHEY and CDR2 SVGAGI. CDR3 nucleotides: TGTGCCAGCAGTCAACTAGCGGGAGCTACAGATACGCAGTATTTT. Translation gives CASSQLAGATDTQYF.